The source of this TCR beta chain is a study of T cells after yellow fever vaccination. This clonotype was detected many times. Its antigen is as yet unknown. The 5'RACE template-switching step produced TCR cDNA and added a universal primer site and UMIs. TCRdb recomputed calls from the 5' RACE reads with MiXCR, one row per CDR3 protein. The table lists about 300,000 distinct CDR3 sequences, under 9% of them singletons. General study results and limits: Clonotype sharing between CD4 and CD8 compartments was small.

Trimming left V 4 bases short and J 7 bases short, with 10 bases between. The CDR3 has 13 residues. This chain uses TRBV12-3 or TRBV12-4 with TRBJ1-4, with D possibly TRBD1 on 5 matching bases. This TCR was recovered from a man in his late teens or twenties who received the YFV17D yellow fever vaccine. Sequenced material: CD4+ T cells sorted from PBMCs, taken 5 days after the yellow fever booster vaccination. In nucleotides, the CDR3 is TGTGCCAGCAGTTATTTTGGGGGTGAAAAACTGTTTTTT. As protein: CASSYFGGEKLFF.